This T cell receptor beta chain stems from a study of T cells in Graves' hyperthyroidism and ophthalmopathy. Authors of the study amplified TCR beta CDR3 regions from RNA transcripts. The TCR CDR3 was amplified in a first-round RT-PCR using the HTBI primer set. Via MiXCR, TCRdb re-called the multiplex PCR reads, giving one row per CDR3 protein. The sample records hundreds of thousands of distinct CDR3 sequences, approximately 14% being singletons. This clonotype was counted at least ten times. The CDR3 consists of 13 residues. V was trimmed by 5 bases and J by 1 base, leaving 8 bases between them. The germline V gene has CDR1 MNHEY and CDR2 SVGEGT.

This receptor was obtained from a woman in her forties with Graves' ophthalmopathy. The chain is built from TRBV6-2 or TRBV6-3 and TRBJ2-5; D is unresolved. The sample comprised blood. DNA of the CDR3: TGTGCCAGCAGTATGCCAGGCCAAGAGACCCAGTACTTC. Translating gives CASSMPGQETQYF.